This record covers a single T cell receptor (beta chain). Its antigen is currently not known. To determine HCMV serostatus, a commercial ELISA kit was used to detect HCMV-specific IgG in serum. Ficoll density gradient centrifugation was used to isolate peripheral blood mononuclear cells from blood. Sequenced on an Illumina HiSeq 2000. The TCR beta cDNA libraries were made using 5'RACE template switching, a step that added both a universal primer site and unique molecular identifiers. Priming for cDNA synthesis came from the TCR beta constant segment, and two successive PCR amplification steps followed. On the authors' methods: MIGEC handled demultiplexing of the reads and grouping by UMI, while MiTCR was used to assemble and quantify clonotypes. To remove erroneous sequences, TCR cDNA sequences were retained only when supported by two or more reads. The tcR package was used for downstream repertoire analysis, and clonotypes were matched between fractions using CDR3 nucleotide sequence together with V segment. VDJmatch was used to annotate antigen specificity against VDJdb, with one amino acid substitution in CDR3 permitted. TCRdb reprocessed the reads and assigns one entry to each CDR3 protein sequence, leaving out DNA. These V and J calls rely on TCRdb rather than the paper's analysis. The sample has 400,000 to 500,000 distinct CDR3 sequences on record. The ten largest account for 7.3% of the sample.

The CDR3 measures 15 amino acids from cysteine to phenylalanine. No DNA accompanies this entry. The germline V gene yields MNHEY for CDR1 and SVGEGT for CDR2. This entry comes from a study of T cells expressing NK-cell markers (dated by TCRdb to the early 2020s). Regarding the study in general: Three sorted T-cell subsets (CD3+CD56+NKG2C+, CD3+CD56+NKG2C- and CD3+CD56-NKG2C+) from fewer than 10 donors had their TCR beta-chain repertoires profiled. Among the eight sequenced donors, only one was HCMV-seronegative, while the other seven were HCMV-seropositive. The eight sequenced donors were randomly selected healthy volunteers, three men and five women. Illumina HiSeq 2000/2500, MiSeq or NextSeq was used to sequence libraries as 2 x 150 bp reads.

What the research found in general, with its limitations: Those dominant clonotypes were again the most abundant among CD3+CD56-NKG2C+ cells in a handful of donors, at about 28.3-60.1%. In several donors, the dominant CD3+CD56+NKG2C+ clonotypes were found to rank among the top 10 CD8+ clonotypes and to make up roughly 1.0-7.0% of CD8+ T cells. Whether the expanded NKG2C-expressing T cell clones were specific for HCMV antigens remained unclear.

Recombination joined TRBV6-2 or TRBV6-3 with TRBJ2-1; TCRdb returns TRBD2, unconfirmable since there is no DNA. The receptor was derived from a woman between 18 and 70 years old in good health. The sample consisted of blood T cells: a sorted CD56 or NKG2C T cell subset, CD4+ or CD8+ T cells, or bulk PBMC T cells (not recorded which). For the CDR3, the sequence is CASSYETSYYNEQFF.